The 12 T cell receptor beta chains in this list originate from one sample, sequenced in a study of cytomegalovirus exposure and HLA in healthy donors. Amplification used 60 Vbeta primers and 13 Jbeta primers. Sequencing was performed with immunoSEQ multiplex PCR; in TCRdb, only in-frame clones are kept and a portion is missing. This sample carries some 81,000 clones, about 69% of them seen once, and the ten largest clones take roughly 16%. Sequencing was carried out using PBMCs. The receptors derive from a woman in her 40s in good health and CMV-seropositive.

As DNA, the CDR3 is TGTGCCAGCAGCTGGCCAATGGCCGGCACTAGCGGGAGAGGGACCCAGTACTTC. It yields the protein CASSWPMAGTSGRGTQYF. V and J are TRBV5-6 and TRBJ2-5; 11 nucleotides match TRBD2. The CDR3 extends over 18 amino acids. The V and J ends lost 3 bases and 7 bases, in that order; junction bases with no gene match: 17. CDR1 SGHDT and CDR2 YYEEEE come from the germline V gene.

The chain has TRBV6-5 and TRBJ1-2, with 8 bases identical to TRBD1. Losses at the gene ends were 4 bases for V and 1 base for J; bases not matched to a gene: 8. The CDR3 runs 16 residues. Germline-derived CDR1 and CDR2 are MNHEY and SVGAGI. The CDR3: CASSFSQGAGNYGYTF. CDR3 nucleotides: TGTGCCAGCAGTTTTAGCCAGGGGGCGGGTAACTATGGCTACACCTTC.

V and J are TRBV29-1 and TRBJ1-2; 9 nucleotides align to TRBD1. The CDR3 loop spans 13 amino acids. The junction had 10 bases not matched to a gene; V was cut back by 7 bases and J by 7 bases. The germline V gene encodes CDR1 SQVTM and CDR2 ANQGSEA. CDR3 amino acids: CSGGGTGTSGYTF. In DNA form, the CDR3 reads TGCAGCGGGGGGGGGACAGGGACGTCTGGCTACACCTTC.

The CDR3 region is CASSLAGEQYF. CDR3 DNA sequence: TGTGCCAGCAGCTTGGCGGGCGAGCAGTACTTC. The chain joins TRBV5-4 to TRBJ2-7, with D unclear. The CDR3 sequence is 11 residues long. Trimming took 0 bases from V and 6 from J, leaving 4 bases between them. The germline CDR1 and CDR2 sequences are SGHNT and YYREEE (reference sequence).

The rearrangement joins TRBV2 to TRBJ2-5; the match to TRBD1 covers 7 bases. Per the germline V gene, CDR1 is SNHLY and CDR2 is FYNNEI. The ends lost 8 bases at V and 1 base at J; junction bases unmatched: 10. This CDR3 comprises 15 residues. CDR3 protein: CASRATGSPQETQYF. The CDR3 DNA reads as TGTGCCAGCCGGGCGACAGGGAGTCCCCAAGAGACCCAGTACTTC.

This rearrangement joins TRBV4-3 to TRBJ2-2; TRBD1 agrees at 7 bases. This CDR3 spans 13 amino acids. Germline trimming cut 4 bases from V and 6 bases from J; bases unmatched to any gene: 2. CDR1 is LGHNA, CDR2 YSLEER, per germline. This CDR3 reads CASSLTGAGELFF. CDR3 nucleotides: TGCGCCAGCAGCCTCACAGGGGCCGGGGAGCTGTTTTTT.

The CDR3 coding sequence is TGTGCCAGCGGGGGGACTAGCGGGACCATCGAGCAGTACTTC. It translates to CASGGTSGTIEQYF. The V call is TRBV6-5, the J call TRBJ2-7; 13 bases agree with TRBD2. The CDR3 has 14 amino acids. Germline V lookup: CDR1 MNHEY, CDR2 SVGAGI. V trimming: 8 bases; J trimming: 6 bases; junction bases outside the gene matches: 7.

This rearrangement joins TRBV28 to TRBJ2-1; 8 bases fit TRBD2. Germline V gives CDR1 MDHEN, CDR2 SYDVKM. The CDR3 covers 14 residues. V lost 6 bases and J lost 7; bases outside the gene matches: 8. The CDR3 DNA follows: TGTGCCAGCAGCGCAGCGGGAGCTCGAAATGAGCAGTTCTTC. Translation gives CASSAAGARNEQFF.

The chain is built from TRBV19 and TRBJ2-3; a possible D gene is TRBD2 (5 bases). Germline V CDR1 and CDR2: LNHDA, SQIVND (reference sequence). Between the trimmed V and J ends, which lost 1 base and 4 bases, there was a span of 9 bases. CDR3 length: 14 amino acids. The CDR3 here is CASSIVGAADTQYF. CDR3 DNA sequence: TGTGCCAGTAGTATAGTGGGAGCTGCAGATACGCAGTATTTT.

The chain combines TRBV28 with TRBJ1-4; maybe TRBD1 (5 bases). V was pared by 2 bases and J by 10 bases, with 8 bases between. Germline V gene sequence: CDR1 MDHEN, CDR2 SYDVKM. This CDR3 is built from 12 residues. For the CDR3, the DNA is TGTGCCAGCAGTTTAGGCACAGGAAAACTGTTTTTT. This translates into CASSLGTGKLFF. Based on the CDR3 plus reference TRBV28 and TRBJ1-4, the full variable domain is DVKVTQSSRYLVKRTGEKVFLECVQDMDHENMFWYRQDPGLGLRLIYFSYDVKMKEKGDIPEGYSVSREKKERFSLILESASTNQTSMYLCASSLGTGKLFFGSGTQLSVL.

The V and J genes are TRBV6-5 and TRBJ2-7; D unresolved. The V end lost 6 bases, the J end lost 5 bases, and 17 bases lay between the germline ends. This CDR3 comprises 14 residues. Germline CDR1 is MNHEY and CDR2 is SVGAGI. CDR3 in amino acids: CASSQGSRGHEQYF. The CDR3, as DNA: TGTGCCAGCAGCCAAGGCAGTAGAGGCCACGAGCAGTACTTC.

CDR3 residues: CATSRDQGGGTDTQYF. CDR3 sequence (DNA): TGTGCCACCAGCAGAGATCAGGGCGGGGGCACAGATACGCAGTATTTT. V usage is TRBV15 and J usage is TRBJ2-3, with D maybe TRBD2 (6 bases). There are 16 residues in the CDR3. Trimming pared 0 bases from V and 1 base from J, leaving 11 bases between. Germline assignment: CDR1 LNHNV and CDR2 YYDKDF (reference sequence).